Listed below are T cell receptor beta chains from one sample, sequenced in a study of blood T cell repertoires in COVID-19. The protocol was immunoSEQ multiplex PCR, while the TCRdb copy is restricted to in-frame clones and leaves out a portion. The sample consists of some 150,000 clones, about 81% of them appearing once. The specimen sequenced was peripheral blood. All receptors come from a woman between 70 and 85 years old with acute or convalescent COVID-19. Both conserved end residues are part of each CDR3. A D gene is named only where the DNA matches it firmly. Clone size, where shown, is once, few, many, or a class for clones that have expanded.

TRBD1	NA	TRBV12-3/TRBV12-4	TRBJ1-6	CASRGTANSPLHF	TGTGCCAGCAGAGGGACAGCCAATTCACCCCTCCACTTT
TRBD2	NA	TRBV28	TRBJ2-7	CASSSLGLASYEQYF	TGTGCCAGCAGTTCCCTAGGACTAGCGAGCTACGAGCAGTACTTC
NA	NA	TRBV9	TRBJ1-1	CASSVEIRGTEAFF	TGTGCCAGCAGCGTAGAAATCAGGGGTACTGAAGCTTTCTTT
NA	NA	TRBV7-2	TRBJ1-1	CASSLLSGMNTEAFF	TGTGCCAGCAGCTTATTGTCAGGAATGAACACTGAAGCTTTCTTT
TRBD1	NA	TRBV19	TRBJ1-2	CASSMTGIHYGYTF	TGTGCCAGTAGTATGACAGGGATCCACTATGGCTACACCTTC
NA	NA	TRBV5-1	TRBJ2-2	CASSETTVDTGELFF	TGCGCCAGCAGCGAGACGACAGTAGACACCGGGGAGCTGTTTTTT
TRBD1	NA	TRBV9	TRBJ2-3	CASSVYRGSQYF	TGTGCCAGCAGCGTGTACAGGGGTTCGCAGTATTTT
NA	NA	TRBV14	TRBJ2-5	CASSQDGGGGETQYF	TGTGCCAGCAGCCAAGATGGGGGAGGGGGAGAGACCCAGTACTTC
NA	NA	TRBV28	TRBJ1-6	CASSLAGSYNSPLHF	TGTGCCAGCAGTTTAGCAGGCTCCTATAATTCACCCCTCCACTTT
TRBD1	NA	TRBV3-1/TRBV3-2	TRBJ1-2	CASSQPGTGGFHGYTF	TGTGCCAGCAGCCAGCCTGGGACAGGGGGATTTCATGGCTACACCTTC
NA	NA	TRBV5-1	TRBJ2-7	CASSLANIGEQYF	TGCGCCAGCAGCTTGGCAAACATTGGCGAGCAGTACTTC
TRBD2	NA	TRBV4-2	TRBJ2-1	CASSQGAGGHNEQFF	TGTGCCAGCAGCCAAGGAGCGGGGGGGCACAATGAGCAGTTCTTC
NA	NA	TRBV5-1	TRBJ1-2	CASSPQGTLGYTF	TGCGCCAGCAGCCCCCAGGGGACACTTGGCTACACCTTC
TRBD1	once	TRBV5-1	TRBJ2-7	CASSPGQGSSYEQYF	TGCGCCAGCAGCCCGGGACAGGGGAGCTCCTACGAGCAGTACTTC
TRBD1	once	TRBV7-2	TRBJ2-7	CASNLRQGAYEQYF	TGTGCCAGCAATCTTAGGCAGGGGGCTTACGAGCAGTACTTC
TRBD1	NA	TRBV28	TRBJ1-1	CASSLGQGLPMNTEAFF	TGTGCCAGCAGTTTAGGACAGGGGTTGCCTATGAACACTGAAGCTTTCTTT
NA	NA	TRBV2	TRBJ1-1	CASSVTNTEAFF	TGTGCCAGCAGTGTGACAAACACTGAAGCTTTCTTT
TRBD2	NA	TRBV4-2	TRBJ2-3	CASSQGRTSGGHHTDTQYF	TGTGCCAGCAGCCAAGGACGGACTAGCGGGGGCCACCACACAGATACGCAGTATTTT
TRBD1	few	TRBV5-8	TRBJ2-7	CASSLWTGPIGF	TGTGCCAGCAGCCTATGGACAGGGCCCATTGGCTTC
NA	once	TRBV28	TRBJ1-1	CASGLRDTEAFF	TGTGCCAGCGGGCTTAGAGACACTGAAGCTTTCTTT
NA	few	TRBV21-1	TRBJ1-5	CASSKTGSFRPDDSNQPQHF	TGTGCCAGCAGCAAAACGGGATCTTTCCGACCGGACGATAGCAATCAGCCCCAGCATTTT
TRBD2	NA	TRBV7-2	TRBJ2-7	CASSDAGTSGIPYEQYF	TGTGCCAGCAGCGACGCCGGGACTAGCGGGATTCCCTACGAGCAGTACTTC
TRBD1	few	TRBV30	TRBJ1-4	CAGGTGAGEKLFF	TGTGCCGGGGGGACAGGGGCGGGTGAAAAACTGTTTTTT
NA	NA	TRBV30	TRBJ1-6	CAWSIDSNNSPLHF	TGTGCCTGGAGTATCGACAGTAATAATTCACCCCTCCACTTT
TRBD1	NA	TRBV6-5	TRBJ2-1	CASSRTGPSYNEQFF	TGTGCCAGCAGTCGGACAGGGCCCTCCTACAATGAGCAGTTCTTC
NA	NA	TRBV29-1	TRBJ1-1	CSVEDRRGSSEAFF	TGCAGCGTTGAAGATCGTAGGGGGAGCTCTGAAGCTTTCTTT
TRBD1	NA	TRBV24-1	TRBJ2-7	CATSERGQPFGYEQYF	TGTGCCACCAGTGAAAGGGGACAGCCCTTCGGGTACGAGCAGTACTTC
NA	NA	TRBV5-6	TRBJ1-6	CASSSTGNLAYNSPLHF	TGTGCCAGCAGCTCCACAGGGAATTTAGCCTATAATTCACCCCTCCACTTT
TRBD1	NA	TRBV6-2/TRBV6-3	TRBJ2-3	CASSYRQGARTDTQYF	TGTGCCAGCAGTTACCGACAGGGGGCCCGCACAGATACGCAGTATTTT
NA	NA	TRBV27	TRBJ2-3	CASGDGRLTDTQYF	TGTGCCAGCGGCGACGGCCGACTTACAGATACGCAGTATTTT
NA	once	TRBV11-2	TRBJ2-7	CASSWDSSYEQYF	TGTGCCAGCAGCTGGGACTCTTCCTACGAGCAGTACTTC
TRBD2	NA	TRBV28	TRBJ2-7	CASRLAGKSYEQYF	TGTGCCAGCAGATTAGCGGGCAAGTCCTACGAGCAGTACTTC
NA	NA	TRBV5-1	TRBJ1-6	CASSLVGGSHSPLHF	TGCGCCAGCAGCTTGGTCGGGGGGAGTCACTCACCCCTCCACTTT
TRBD1	NA	TRBV6-5	TRBJ1-2	CASKSTGEKTF	TGTGCCAGCAAGTCGACAGGGGAGAAAACCTTC
TRBD1	NA	TRBV28	TRBJ1-5	CASRRDRGRLQPQHF	TGTGCCAGCAGAAGGGACAGGGGGCGACTTCAGCCCCAGCATTTT
NA	once	TRBV11-3	TRBJ1-3	CASSLSGNGNTIYF	TGTGCCAGCAGCTTATCCGGGAATGGAAACACCATATATTTT
NA	NA	TRBV5-8	TRBJ2-2	CASSLAQGLRTGELFF	TGTGCCAGCAGCTTGGCGCAGGGGCTTAGAACCGGGGAGCTGTTTTTT
TRBD1	NA	TRBV5-1	TRBJ1-5	CASSTHRGQPQHF	TGCGCCAGCAGCACACACAGGGGCCAGCCCCAGCATTTT
NA	NA	TRBV7-9	TRBJ2-7	CASSSLPYEQYF	TGTGCCAGCAGCTCTCTCCCCTACGAGCAGTACTTC
TRBD1	NA	TRBV2	TRBJ2-1	CASSVDRGRFVIF	TGTGCCAGCAGTGTTGACAGGGGGCGCTTTGTCATCTTC
NA	NA	TRBV6-1	TRBJ2-5	CASSEHGLLPQYF	TGTGCCAGCAGTGAGCATGGACTACTCCCCCAGTACTTC
TRBD1	NA	TRBV27	TRBJ1-5	CASSLWGQGVAQPQHF	TGTGCCAGCAGTTTATGGGGACAGGGGGTGGCTCAGCCCCAGCATTTT
TRBD1	NA	TRBV4-2	TRBJ1-5	CASSQVRTGGNQPQHF	TGTGCCAGCAGCCAAGTGAGGACAGGGGGCAATCAGCCCCAGCATTTT
NA	NA	TRBV6-6	TRBJ1-1	CASSPPGQTEAFF	TGTGCCAGCAGTCCGCCCGGACAGACTGAAGCTTTCTTT
NA	NA	TRBV4-3	TRBJ2-6	CASSQGRGGANVLTF	TGCGCCAGCAGCCAAGGCAGGGGTGGGGCCAACGTCCTGACTTTC
NA	NA	TRBV5-6	TRBJ1-1	CASSLVRVGGTEAFF	TGTGCCAGCAGCTTGGTCAGGGTCGGGGGCACTGAAGCTTTCTTT
NA	NA	TRBV7-2	TRBJ2-1	CASSPTPGSVGPYNEQFF	TGTGCCAGCAGCCCCACTCCCGGGTCAGTCGGCCCCTACAATGAGCAGTTCTTC
NA	NA	TRBV19	TRBJ1-4	CASRATGRATNEKLFF	TGTGCCAGTAGGGCCACAGGACGTGCAACTAATGAAAAACTGTTTTTT
NA	NA	TRBV7-8	TRBJ1-2	CASSYNKDSFYGYTF	TGTGCCAGCAGCTACAATAAGGACAGCTTCTATGGCTACACCTTC
NA	NA	TRBV7-3	TRBJ2-5	CASSLSSQETQYF	TGTGCCAGCAGCTTAAGCAGCCAAGAGACCCAGTACTTC
NA	NA	TRBV7-2	TRBJ2-4	CASSLGLGATRNIQYF	TGTGCCAGCAGCTTAGGGTTGGGAGCTACTAGAAACATTCAGTACTTC
TRBD2	NA	TRBV5-8	TRBJ2-5	CASSQTSGGTQYF	TGTGCCAGCAGCCAAACTAGCGGAGGGACCCAGTACTTC
TRBD2	NA	TRBV4-1	TRBJ2-1	CASSQDYSSGYYNEQFF	TGCGCCAGCAGCCAAGATTATTCTAGCGGGTACTACAATGAGCAGTTCTTC
TRBD2	NA	TRBV25-1	TRBJ2-1	CASSGTSGSFRNEQFF	TGTGCCAGCAGTGGGACTAGCGGGAGTTTTAGGAATGAGCAGTTCTTC
TRBD2	NA	TRBV9	TRBJ2-1	CASSVGLAGGSGNEQFF	TGTGCCAGCAGCGTAGGACTAGCGGGGGGCAGCGGCAATGAGCAGTTCTTC
TRBD2	many	TRBV7-9	TRBJ2-7	CASSPGTSGREQYF	TGTGCCAGCAGCCCCGGGACTAGCGGAAGAGAGCAGTACTTC
NA	few	TRBV9	TRBJ1-6	CASSVGKTRTNSPLHF	TGTGCCAGCAGCGTCGGGAAGACACGTACAAATTCACCCCTCCACTTT
NA	NA	TRBV5-1	TRBJ1-4	CASSLAGTNEKLFF	TGCGCCAGCAGCTTGGCAGGGACTAATGAAAAACTGTTTTTT
NA	NA	TRBV4-1	TRBJ1-5	CASSQSQGSNQPQHF	TGCGCCAGCAGCCAGAGTCAGGGGAGCAATCAGCCCCAGCATTTT